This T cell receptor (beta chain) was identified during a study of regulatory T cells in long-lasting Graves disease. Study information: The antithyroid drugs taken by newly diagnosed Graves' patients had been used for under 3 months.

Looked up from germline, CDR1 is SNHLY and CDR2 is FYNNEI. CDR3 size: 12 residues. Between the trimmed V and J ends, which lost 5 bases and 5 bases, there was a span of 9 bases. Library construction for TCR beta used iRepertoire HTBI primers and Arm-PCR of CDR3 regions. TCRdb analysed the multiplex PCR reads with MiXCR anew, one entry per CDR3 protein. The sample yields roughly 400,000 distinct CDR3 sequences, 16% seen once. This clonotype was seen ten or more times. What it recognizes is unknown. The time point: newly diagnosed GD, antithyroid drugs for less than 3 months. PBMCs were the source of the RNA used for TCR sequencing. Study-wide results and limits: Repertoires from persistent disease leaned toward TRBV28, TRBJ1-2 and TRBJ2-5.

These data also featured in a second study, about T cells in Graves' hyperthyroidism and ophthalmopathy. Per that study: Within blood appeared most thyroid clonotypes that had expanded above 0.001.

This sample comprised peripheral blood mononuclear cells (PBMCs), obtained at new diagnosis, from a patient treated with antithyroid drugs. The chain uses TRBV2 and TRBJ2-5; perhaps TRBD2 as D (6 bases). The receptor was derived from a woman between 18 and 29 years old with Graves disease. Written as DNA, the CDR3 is TGTGCCAGCAGTTGGAGCGGGGAGACCCAGTACTTC. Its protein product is CASSWSGETQYF.